The clone carrying this TCR beta chain came up a few times. As yet, its antigen is unknown. These data are taken from a study of T cell responses to AZD1222 COVID-19 vaccine. Clones were read by immunoSEQ multiplex PCR, and TCRdb kept only the in-frame ones, dropping some. The sample records approximately 130,000 clones, roughly 85% being singletons. Study-wide results and caveats: Variant regions that are unmutated are reportedly the target of nearly half of spike-specific TCRs. White British people made up most donors, females outnumbered males, and clonal diversity was possibly underestimated.

This CDR3 region has 13 residues. The V end was cut by 0 bases, the J end by 9 bases, with 6 bases between. The germline gives CDR1 MNHNS, CDR2 SASEGT. This sequence was found in an adult who received the MenACWY meningococcal vaccine as a control. The chain links TRBV6-1 to TRBJ1-6; D is undetermined. This material consisted of peripheral blood, taken 28 days after the second dose of the MenACWY control vaccine. CDR3 residues: CASSEARVSPLHF. Here the CDR3 DNA reads TGTGCCAGCAGTGAAGCGAGGGTTTCACCCCTCCACTTT.